Each of the 25 T cell receptor beta chains below was sequenced from the same sample in a study of blood T cell repertoires in COVID-19. Some clones are missing from TCRdb's copy, which holds only in-frame ones; the method was immunoSEQ multiplex PCR. This table holds some 110,000 clones, approximately 89% found once. Sequences were obtained from peripheral blood. Every receptor here comes from an elderly woman with COVID-19, enrolled during active disease.

CDR3 DNA: TGTGCCAGCAACCTGGCAGGGGGATTTGGCTACACCTTC. Translating gives CASNLAGGFGYTF. The V and J genes are TRBV5-5 and TRBJ1-2; 7 bases fit TRBD1. The CDR3 length is 13 residues. The V gene's germline CDR1 is SGHKS and CDR2 YYEKEE (reference sequence). Germline trimming cut 6 bases from V and 7 bases from J; bases unmatched to any gene: 9.

Only a few counts were recorded for this clone. This chain connects TRBV10-2 to TRBJ1-4; 7 bases match TRBD1. Per the germline V gene, CDR1 is WSHSY and CDR2 is SAAADI. The CDR3 has 15 amino acids. The V segment lost 3 bases and the J segment 0 bases; nucleotides outside the gene matches: 1. CDR3 in DNA: TGCGCCAGCAGTGAACAGGGGTCAACTAATGAAAAACTGTTTTTT. It codes for CASSEQGSTNEKLFF.

This rearrangement joins TRBV19 to TRBJ2-4; 13 bases agree with TRBD2. CDR1 and CDR2 from the germline V gene are LNHDA and SQIVND (reference sequence). V gave up 5 bases and J gave up 0 bases; unmatched junction bases: 13. The CDR3 consists of 20 residues. CDR3 sequence (DNA): TGTGCCAGTAGTCTCTCTGGGACTAGCGGGATGGTTATAGCCAAAAACATTCAGTACTTC. It is translated as CASSLSGTSGMVIAKNIQYF.

The chain has TRBV6-5 and TRBJ1-1; a possible D gene is TRBD1 (5 bases). Deletions cut 6 bases from V and 5 bases from J, with 13 bases between. Germline V gives CDR1 MNHEY, CDR2 SVGAGI. The CDR3 length is 13 residues. CDR3: CASRPVQVTEAFF. Written as DNA, the CDR3 is TGTGCCAGCAGACCAGTACAGGTAACTGAAGCTTTCTTT.

CDR3 sequence reads: CASSLSGQGNTIYF. DNA for the CDR3: TGTGCCAGCAGCTTATCCGGTCAGGGCAACACCATATATTTT. The genes are TRBV7-2 and TRBJ1-3; possibly TRBD1 for D (5 bases). V dropped 2 bases and J dropped 7 bases, with 12 bases sitting between them. Germline V gene lookup returns CDR1 SGHTA and CDR2 FQGNSA. The CDR3 runs to 14 residues.

This sequence joins TRBV25-1 and TRBJ2-7; 7 bases align to TRBD1. The V segment lost 4 bases and the J segment 2 bases; nucleotides outside the gene matches: 11. The germline V gene has CDR1 MGHDK and CDR2 SYGVNS. The CDR3 loop spans 16 amino acids. CDR3 amino acids: CASSAPTRTGTYEQYF. CDR3 in DNA: TGTGCCAGCAGTGCCCCAACCCGGACAGGTACCTACGAGCAGTACTTC.

This clone has a single count. Other DNA sequences of this sample code for an identical CDR3. The chain combines TRBV19 with TRBJ2-5, with a possible D match to TRBD1 (6 bases). Trimming stripped 1 base from V and 2 bases from J, with 8 bases between. The germline V gene encodes CDR1 LNHDA and CDR2 SQIVND (reference sequence). This CDR3 comprises 14 residues. This chain's CDR3 is CASSIGQGQETQYF. CDR3 in DNA: TGTGCCAGTAGTATAGGGCAGGGGCAAGAGACCCAGTACTTC.

V and J are TRBV5-4 and TRBJ2-7; 7 positions match TRBD1. Germline CDR1 SGHNT, CDR2 YYREEE (reference sequence). Trimming took 3 bases from V and 2 from J; bases not matched to a gene: 5. This CDR3 is 14 amino acids long. CDR3 region: CASSSGQNTYEQYF. Written as DNA, the CDR3 is TGTGCCAGCAGCTCGGGACAGAATACCTACGAGCAGTACTTC.

The V and J genes are TRBV10-2 and TRBJ2-7, with D perhaps matching TRBD2 (5 bases). This CDR3 spans 14 amino acids. Per germline, CDR1 WSHSY and CDR2 SAAADI. Deletions cut 10 bases from V and 2 bases from J, with 18 bases between. The CDR3 bases are TGCGCCACCTCCCAGGCGGGCCGACCCTACGAGCAGTACTTC. It specifies CATSQAGRPYEQYF.

This chain connects TRBV28 to TRBJ1-2; maybe TRBD1 (5 bases). V was cut by 10 bases and J by 8 bases, with 20 bases left in between. Germline CDR1 MDHEN, CDR2 SYDVKM. This CDR3 comprises 13 residues. In DNA form, the CDR3 reads TGTGCCACTGCGCTGGGCCAGGGCGGCGGCTACACCTTC. It translates to CATALGQGGGYTF.

This chain links TRBV3-1 (or the pseudogene TRBV3-2) with TRBJ1-2; D remains ambiguous. The CDR3 is 13 residues long. Germline CDR1 and CDR2: LGHDT and YNNKEL (reference sequence). Between the trimmed V and J ends, which lost 2 bases and 9 bases, there was a span of 13 bases. The CDR3 loop reads CASSQRQAESYTF. The CDR3 DNA follows: TGTGCCAGCAGCCAAAGACAAGCCGAGAGCTACACCTTC.

The genes are TRBV24-1 and TRBJ2-3; 9 bases are a match to TRBD2. Germline loops: CDR1 KGHDR, CDR2 SFDVKD. The J segment lost 2 bases and the V segment lost 4 bases, leaving 6 bases of the junction unmatched. CDR3 size: 16 residues. The CDR3 DNA reads TGTGCCACCAGTGACCCCAGCGGGAGGCTCACAGATACGCAGTATTTT. Translated: CATSDPSGRLTDTQYF.

This clone was recorded only once. CDR3 sequence (DNA): TGTGCCAGTAGTATGCTTCTAGCTGGAGATACGCAGTATTTT. Translation: CASSMLLAGDTQYF. The V call is TRBV19, the J call TRBJ2-3; D is possibly TRBD2 (5 bases). Germline V gene sequence: CDR1 LNHDA, CDR2 SQIVND (reference sequence). This CDR3 has 14 residues. Deletions cut 3 bases from V and 5 bases from J, with 12 bases between.

This clone was detected a few times. This chain uses TRBV5-4 with TRBJ1-1; weak D call: TRBD1 (5 bases). The germline V gene has CDR1 SGHNT and CDR2 YYREEE (reference sequence). This CDR3 is built from 14 residues. Trimming shortened V by 3 bases and J by 3 bases, and 12 bases separated the two germline ends. The CDR3 nucleotides read TGTGCCAGCAGCTCACCGGGACTTCACACTGAAGCTTTCTTT. It encodes CASSSPGLHTEAFF.

The chain has TRBV28 and TRBJ2-5; 8 bases align to TRBD1. The V and J ends lost 3 bases and 2 bases, in that order; junction bases with no gene match: 5. CDR3 length equals 15 residues. Germline V CDR1 and CDR2: MDHEN, SYDVKM. The CDR3 DNA reads as TGTGCCAGCAGTTTCCGTGGACAGGGACAAGAGACCCAGTACTTC. As protein: CASSFRGQGQETQYF.

The genes are TRBV7-2 and TRBJ2-3, with D possibly being TRBD1 (6 bases). The germline CDR1 and CDR2 sequences are SGHTA and FQGNSA. The length of the CDR3 is 15 residues. The V and J ends lost 2 bases and 3 bases respectively, with 12 bases between them. CDR3 sequence reads: CASSLQQGLTDTQYF. In DNA form, the CDR3 reads TGTGCCAGCAGCTTACAACAGGGTTTAACAGATACGCAGTATTTT.

The CDR3 DNA reads as TGTGCCAGCAGTTTGTTAGGGGCAATCTCTTCCTACGAGCAGTACTTC. Amino acid sequence: CASSLLGAISSYEQYF. The V gene is TRBV28, the J gene TRBJ2-7; D is perhaps TRBD1 (5 bases). Germline V gene lookup returns CDR1 MDHEN and CDR2 SYDVKM. The V end lost 3 bases, the J end lost 1 base, and 16 bases lay between the germline ends. This CDR3 is built from 16 residues.

The chain joins TRBV5-1 to TRBJ2-5, with 7 bases that match TRBD1. The germline gives CDR1 SGHRS, CDR2 YFSETQ. The CDR3 length is 17 residues. The V and J ends lost 0 bases and 3 bases, in that order; junction bases with no gene match: 11. The CDR3, as DNA: TGCGCCAGCAGCTTGGCCCGGGCAGGGGGAACCAAAGAGACCCAGTACTTC. It yields the protein CASSLARAGGTKETQYF.

The chain recombines TRBV6-5 with TRBJ2-7; 7 bases are shared with TRBD1. The CDR3 spans 14 residues. From germline, CDR1 is MNHEY and CDR2 SVGAGI. After removal of 6 bases from V and 2 bases from J, the junction contained 7 bases not matched to a gene. CDR3: CASSAGGPTYEQYF. The CDR3 coding sequence is TGTGCCAGCAGCGCAGGGGGACCTACCTACGAGCAGTACTTC.

This chain connects TRBV14 to TRBJ2-7; tentative D call: TRBD2 (5 bases). This CDR3 comprises 13 residues. V was trimmed by 1 base and J by 9 bases, leaving 13 bases between them. The germline CDR1 and CDR2 sequences are SGHDN and FVKESK. CDR3 in amino acids: CASSQVLRGRQYF. Written as DNA, the CDR3 is TGTGCCAGCAGCCAAGTATTGAGAGGGAGGCAGTACTTC.

The V and J genes are TRBV6-2 or TRBV6-3 and TRBJ1-1; the match to TRBD1 covers 10 bases. The CDR3 contains 17 residues. Losses at the gene ends were 5 bases for V and 1 base for J; bases not matched to a gene: 10. CDR1 and CDR2 (germline): MNHEY, SVGEGT. The CDR3 DNA is TGTGCCAGCAGTAGACCGACAGGGGGCGTGAAGAACACTGAAGCTTTCTTT. As protein: CASSRPTGGVKNTEAFF.

Only a few counts were recorded for this clone. The gene calls are TRBV23-1 and TRBJ2-7; the D is unclear. TRBV23-1 belongs to the ORF category, with a function that is uncertain. The CDR3 consists of 15 residues. V was shortened by 1 base and J by 3 bases, with 13 bases between the two germline ends. The CDR3 reads CASSQLIPEDYEQYF. In DNA form, the CDR3 reads TGCGCCAGCAGTCAATTAATACCCGAGGACTACGAGCAGTACTTC.

The genes are TRBV2 and TRBJ2-3; tentatively, D is TRBD1 (5 bases). V was trimmed by 5 bases and J by 0 bases, leaving 9 bases between them. The CDR3 has 14 amino acids. Germline V gene data show CDR1 as SNHLY and CDR2 as FYNNEI. This CDR3 reads CASSPRQSTDTQYF. The CDR3 bases are TGTGCCAGCAGTCCGCGACAGAGCACAGATACGCAGTATTTT.

This sequence joins TRBV2 and TRBJ1-1; D gene uncertain. Per germline, CDR1 SNHLY and CDR2 FYNNEI. V lost 0 bases, J lost 5 bases, and 10 bases lay in between. The CDR3 is 14 residues long. CDR3 loop: CASSEALRGTEAFF. The CDR3 bases are TGTGCCAGCAGTGAAGCGCTTAGAGGGACTGAAGCTTTCTTT.

The rearrangement uses TRBV3-1 (or the pseudogene TRBV3-2) and TRBJ1-6; D unclear. This CDR3 spans 17 amino acids. CDR1 LGHDT and CDR2 YNNKEL come from the germline V gene (reference sequence). V shed 1 base and J shed 0 bases, with 10 bases lying between them. CDR3 region: CASSQAPQHSYNSPLHF. Written as DNA, the CDR3 is TGTGCCAGCAGCCAAGCCCCACAGCACTCCTATAATTCACCCCTCCACTTT.